Listed below are T cell receptor beta chains from one sample, sequenced in a study of vaccination and CD4 T cells after COVID-19. These receptors' targets are unknown. TCRdb independently ran MiXCR on the PCR reads; one entry per CDR3 protein. The sample includes about 10,000 distinct CDR3 sequences, more than 25% of them seen just once. The sequenced sample consisted of cultured CD4+ T cells from blood. The receptors stem from a human donor with COVID-19. CDR3s include the opening cysteine and the closing phenylalanine or tryptophan. The D gene is left open where the match is weak. Part of the rows lack a size; the others show once, few, many or a class for expanded clones.

TGTGCCAGCAGTACCGGGGGTGGTCGTGAAAAACTGTTTTTT CASSTGGGREKLFF . . TRBJ1-4 TRBV12-3/TRBV12-4
TGTGCCAGCGAGAATCAGCCCCAGCATTTT CASENQPQHF . few TRBJ1-5 TRBV12-3/TRBV12-4
TGTGCCAGCAAGGGAAAGGGACAGGGGCATAACTATGGCTACACCTTC CASKGKGQGHNYGYTF TRBD1 . TRBJ1-2 TRBV6-1
TGTGCCAGCAAGGACATAGAGACCCAGTACTTC CASKDIETQYF . few TRBJ2-5 TRBV2
TGTGCCAGCAGCGAGGGGTGGGCCGGGGGCGCGGTCTATGGCTACACCTTC CASSEGWAGGAVYGYTF . . TRBJ1-2 TRBV9
TGTGCCAGCAGCTGGAAGATGAACACTGAAGCTTTCTTT CASSWKMNTEAFF . . TRBJ1-1 TRBV7-6
TGCAGTGCTAGAAGGACAGAACCCACAGATACGCAGTATTTT CSARRTEPTDTQYF . few TRBJ2-3 TRBV20-1
TGTGCCAGCAGTTACGTCGGGACAGGGACCTACAATGAGCAGTTCTTC CASSYVGTGTYNEQFF TRBD1 . TRBJ2-1 TRBV6-5
TGTGCCAGCAGTCCCTTCATCCAAGATACGCAGTATTTT CASSPFIQDTQYF . . TRBJ2-3 TRBV6-4
TGTGCCAGCCTAAAAGGGACAGGGGGGTCCTACGAGCAGTACTTC CASLKGTGGSYEQYF TRBD1 . TRBJ2-7 TRBV27
TGTGCCACCAGTGAGTCGACAGGTGGGAACACTGAAGCTTTCTTT CATSESTGGNTEAFF . few TRBJ1-1 TRBV24-1
TGTGCCAGCAGCGTAGGGTCACAGTATGGCTACACCTTC CASSVGSQYGYTF . once TRBJ1-2 TRBV9
TGTGCCAGCTCACCACCGAGTAAGGGAGAAGAGCAGTTCTTC CASSPPSKGEEQFF . . TRBJ2-1 TRBV18
TGCAGCGTTAGTGGACCTGGGGCTTTCTTT CSVSGPGAFF . . TRBJ1-1 TRBV29-1
TGCGCCAGCAGCTTAGGTGGCGGGGGGAACTATGGCTACACCTTC CASSLGGGGNYGYTF . few TRBJ1-2 TRBV5-1
TGTGCCAGCAGCTTAGGTCCTGAGACAGGGGACAATGAGCAGTTCTTC CASSLGPETGDNEQFF TRBD1 . TRBJ2-1 TRBV11-2
TGTGCCAGCAGCCAAGAGAGTAGGGGTGGTCAGCCCCAGCATTTT CASSQESRGGQPQHF . . TRBJ1-5 TRBV4-2
TGCGCCAGCAGCTTGATACCCCCAGGCGCCAGCTCTGGGGCCAACGTCCTGACTTTC CASSLIPPGASSGANVLTF . . TRBJ2-6 TRBV5-1
TGTGCCAGCAGCTTTGCCTGGGGCGATACGCAGTATTTT CASSFAWGDTQYF . few TRBJ2-3 TRBV11-3
TGTGCCAGCAGTACTGGGACAGGGCCCAGCTCTGGAAACACCATATATTTT CASSTGTGPSSGNTIYF TRBD1 few TRBJ1-3 TRBV28
TGTGCCAGCAGCTTAGGTCCCAGGGTTGAGCAGTTCTTC CASSLGPRVEQFF . . TRBJ2-1 TRBV7-8
TGTGCTAGTGGCCAAGACGGAACGGGACAGCCCCAGCATTTT CASGQDGTGQPQHF . . TRBJ1-5 TRBV12-5
TGTGCCAGCAGCTTAGCGACTGGATCCTACAATGAGCAGTTCTTC CASSLATGSYNEQFF . . TRBJ2-1 TRBV7-2
TGTGCCAGCTCAGGACCGGCAGATACGCAGTATTTT CASSGPADTQYF . . TRBJ2-3 TRBV6-1
TGCGCCAGCAGCCTCGGGACAGGGGGCCATGGAAACACCATATATTTT CASSLGTGGHGNTIYF TRBD1 . TRBJ1-3 TRBV4-3
TGTGCCAGCACCCCGGGGCCCTCACCCCTCCACTTT CASTPGPSPLHF . . TRBJ1-6 TRBV12-3/TRBV12-4
TGCGCCAGCAGGGACGACGGCCGCACAGATACGCAGTATTTT CASRDDGRTDTQYF . . TRBJ2-3 TRBV4-1
TGTGCCAGCAGCTTAGTAGGCTGGCAAGAGACCCAGTACTTC CASSLVGWQETQYF . few TRBJ2-5 TRBV7-9
TGTGCCAGCAGCTCCGACAGGGTTAACTATGGCTACACCTTC CASSSDRVNYGYTF TRBD1 few TRBJ1-2 TRBV7-2
TGTGCCAGCAGTGTGGAGCAGGGGAAAATCGAAAAACTGTTTTTT CASSVEQGKIEKLFF . few TRBJ1-4 TRBV6-1
TGTGCCATCAGTGAGTCGATCGGGGGGGCGGGTAACGGCAACGTCCTGACTTTC CAISESIGGAGNGNVLTF TRBD2 . TRBJ2-6 TRBV10-3
TGTGCCAGCAGCTCCCGACTACCAGGGAGTCAGCCCCAGCATTTT CASSSRLPGSQPQHF . medium-sized TRBJ1-5 TRBV6-1
TGTGCCAGCAGCGAGACAGTTGGAAACACCATATATTTT CASSETVGNTIYF . . TRBJ1-3 TRBV28
TGCGCCAGCAGCCAAGGGAGTGCCGGGGGCGTGCGGTATGGCTACACCTTC CASSQGSAGGVRYGYTF . . TRBJ1-2 TRBV4-1
TGCAGTGCTAGGAGACAGTCTAACACCGGGGAGCTGTTTTTT CSARRQSNTGELFF . few TRBJ2-2 TRBV20-1
TGCAGTGCTTCTATACCTAATCGAGGCAATGAGCAGTTCTTC CSASIPNRGNEQFF . few TRBJ2-1 TRBV20-1
TGTGCCAGTAGTATTACTCCTAGCGAAGAGACCCAGTACTTC CASSITPSEETQYF . . TRBJ2-5 TRBV19
TGTGCCAGCAGCCACGGACAGGGGTCGGGCACCGGGGAGCTGTTTTTT CASSHGQGSGTGELFF TRBD1 . TRBJ2-2 TRBV5-6
TGTGCCAGCAGAGTCCGGACAGGGAACACCGGGGAGCTGTTTTTT CASRVRTGNTGELFF TRBD1 . TRBJ2-2 TRBV6-1
TGTGCCAGTAGTGAAGGGTGGATCTCCTACGAGCAGTACTTC CASSEGWISYEQYF . . TRBJ2-7 TRBV19
TGCGCCAGCAGCTTGGCGGGGGAACCCACCGGGGAGCTGTTTTTT CASSLAGEPTGELFF . . TRBJ2-2 TRBV5-1
TGCGCCAGCAGCCAAGATAGCACCTTCTTGTTGGGAGCTTTCTTT CASSQDSTFLLGAFF . few TRBJ1-1 TRBV4-1
TGTGCCAGCAGCCAGCGGGGCCGAACAGATACGCAGTATTTT CASSQRGRTDTQYF TRBD2 few TRBJ2-3 TRBV12-3/TRBV12-4
TGTGCCAGCAGCCGGGATTCCAGAACCGGGGAGCTGTTTTTT CASSRDSRTGELFF . . TRBJ2-2 TRBV4-2
TGTGCCAGCAGGGGAGGGGGGACAGGGAGAACAGATACGCAGTATTTT CASRGGGTGRTDTQYF TRBD1 . TRBJ2-3 TRBV6-1
TGTGCCAGCAGTGAGGCCAGGGTTTTTGCCGAGCAGTACTTC CASSEARVFAEQYF . . TRBJ2-7 TRBV2
TGTGCCAGTAGCAACCCCGCAGAGGGTTATCAGCCCCAGCATTTT CASSNPAEGYQPQHF . . TRBJ1-5 TRBV19
TGTGCCAGCAGTGAGGTCGGAGGCTACACCTTC CASSEVGGYTF . . TRBJ1-2 TRBV25-1
TGTGCCAGCAGCCCCCTCTCGGGGGCTGAAGCTTTCTTT CASSPLSGAEAFF . few TRBJ1-1 TRBV11-2
TGTGCCAGCAGTTTACAGGGACAGATCCTAAATGAGCAGTTCTTC CASSLQGQILNEQFF TRBD1 . TRBJ2-1 TRBV27
TGTGCCAGCAGCCTTCAATCAGGTAGCCGTGGCTACACCTTC CASSLQSGSRGYTF . . TRBJ1-2 TRBV7-8
TGTGCCAGCACCCGGAGGAATACGCAGTATTTT CASTRRNTQYF . few TRBJ2-3 TRBV28
TGTGCCAGCAGCCTCTTGGTGGGAAAAGCAGATACGCAGTATTTT CASSLLVGKADTQYF . . TRBJ2-3 TRBV11-3
TGTGCCAGCAGTGAATGGCGCGGTACGGGCGGTCAGCCCCAGCATTTT CASSEWRGTGGQPQHF . few TRBJ1-5 TRBV6-1
TGTGCCACCAGCAGAGGACCGGTTAGCTCCTACAATGAGCAGTTCTTC CATSRGPVSSYNEQFF . . TRBJ2-1 TRBV15